This entry describes one TCR beta chain. The antigen remains unidentified. TCRdb keeps only in-frame clones here, not all; method: immunoSEQ multiplex PCR. This table has around 27,000 clones, roughly nine tenths appearing once. This entry belongs to a study of monozygotic twins with cystic fibrosis. General study points: The repertoire was suggested to be naive-dominated, clonality median approximately 0.0093. Shared CDR3 numbers were not associated with age, concordance or severity.

Trimming removed 1 base at V and 1 base at J, with 5 bases between. The CDR3 is made up of 13 amino acids. The V gene's germline CDR1 is SGHRS and CDR2 YFSETQ. The sequenced sample was blood. V usage is TRBV5-1 and J usage is TRBJ1-2; D not resolved. The TCR comes from a girl aged 2 to 10 with cystic fibrosis. CDR3 loop: CASSLTDNYGYTF. The CDR3 DNA reads TGCGCCAGCAGCTTGACCGATAACTATGGCTACACCTTC.